A selection of T cell receptor beta chains follows, all from one sample in a study of T cell responses to AZD1222 COVID-19 vaccine. Assay: immunoSEQ multiplex PCR; the TCRdb copy retains only in-frame clones and omits some. This sample has roughly 160,000 clones, with approximately 90% found just once. This material consisted of peripheral blood, taken on day 0 of AZD1222 vaccination. These receptors all stem from an adult in good health. Both conserved end residues are part of each CDR3. Fields, in order: V gene, J gene, D gene, clone size, CDR3 protein, CDR3 DNA. D genes are given only for firm matches. Not all rows give a size; the values are once, few, many and, for expanded clones, a class.

v_call: TRBV4-2
j_call: TRBJ2-3
d_call: TRBD2
clone_size: NA
cdr3_aa: CASSQEIGGGGPTDTQYF
cdr3_nt: TGTGCCAGCAGCCAAGAAATTGGTGGGGGGGGACCTACAGATACGCAGTATTTT

v_call: TRBV10-3
j_call: TRBJ2-3
d_call: TRBD1
clone_size: NA
cdr3_aa: CAIRQGPVGTDTQYF
cdr3_nt: TGTGCCATCAGACAGGGGCCCGTGGGAACAGATACGCAGTATTTT

v_call: TRBV27
j_call: TRBJ2-7
d_call: TRBD1
clone_size: NA
cdr3_aa: CASSTGQRELHYEQYF
cdr3_nt: TGTGCCAGCTCTACGGGACAGCGAGAGCTCCATTACGAGCAGTACTTC

v_call: TRBV4-1
j_call: TRBJ1-1
d_call: NA
clone_size: NA
cdr3_aa: CASSLRLLRVSNTEAFF
cdr3_nt: TGCGCCAGCAGCTTACGCCTTTTGAGGGTGTCCAACACTGAAGCTTTCTTT

v_call: TRBV7-2
j_call: TRBJ2-5
d_call: TRBD2
clone_size: NA
cdr3_aa: CASSLSGGVHETQYF
cdr3_nt: TGTGCCAGCAGCCTTAGCGGGGGGGTACATGAGACCCAGTACTTC

v_call: TRBV5-1
j_call: TRBJ2-2
d_call: NA
clone_size: once
cdr3_aa: CASSLLPGHNTGELFF
cdr3_nt: TGCGCCAGCAGCCTCTTACCCGGACATAACACCGGGGAGCTGTTTTTT

v_call: TRBV2
j_call: TRBJ2-2
d_call: TRBD1
clone_size: NA
cdr3_aa: CASRGDSSTGELFF
cdr3_nt: TGTGCCAGCAGGGGGGACAGTTCCACCGGGGAGCTGTTTTTT

v_call: TRBV28
j_call: TRBJ2-2
d_call: NA
clone_size: NA
cdr3_aa: CASSEPGLPGELFF
cdr3_nt: TGTGCCAGCAGCGAACCGGGACTGCCCGGGGAGCTGTTTTTT

v_call: TRBV14
j_call: TRBJ1-6
d_call: NA
clone_size: NA
cdr3_aa: CASSQASRGNSPLHF
cdr3_nt: TGTGCCAGCAGCCAAGCATCTAGGGGGAACTCACCCCTCCACTTT

v_call: TRBV5-1
j_call: TRBJ2-1
d_call: TRBD1
clone_size: NA
cdr3_aa: CASSQTGTGVSDEQFF
cdr3_nt: TGCGCCAGCAGTCAAACCGGGACAGGGGTATCGGATGAGCAGTTCTTC

v_call: TRBV5-5
j_call: TRBJ2-5
d_call: NA
clone_size: NA
cdr3_aa: CASVRGQETQYF
cdr3_nt: TGTGCCAGCGTCCGGGGCCAAGAGACCCAGTACTTC

v_call: TRBV3-1/TRBV3-2
j_call: TRBJ2-5
d_call: TRBD2
clone_size: NA
cdr3_aa: CASMGGRETQYF
cdr3_nt: TGTGCCAGCATGGGAGGGCGGGAGACCCAGTACTTC

v_call: TRBV14
j_call: TRBJ1-2
d_call: NA
clone_size: NA
cdr3_aa: CASSQETENYGYTF
cdr3_nt: TGTGCCAGCAGCCAAGAAACAGAGAACTATGGCTACACCTTC

v_call: TRBV5-6
j_call: TRBJ2-7
d_call: NA
clone_size: few
cdr3_aa: CASSFLGGTYEQYF
cdr3_nt: TGTGCCAGCAGCTTCCTAGGGGGTACGTACGAGCAGTACTTC

v_call: TRBV5-3
j_call: TRBJ1-4
d_call: NA
clone_size: NA
cdr3_aa: CARSPPGAFGHEKLFF
cdr3_nt: TGTGCCAGAAGCCCACCGGGGGCCTTCGGACATGAAAAACTGTTTTTT

v_call: TRBV9
j_call: TRBJ1-2
d_call: NA
clone_size: once
cdr3_aa: CASSDQFYGYTF
cdr3_nt: TGTGCCAGCAGCGACCAATTCTATGGCTACACCTTC

v_call: TRBV28
j_call: TRBJ1-5
d_call: TRBD1
clone_size: NA
cdr3_aa: CASSFADRAVEGQHF
cdr3_nt: TGTGCCAGCAGTTTTGCGGACAGGGCAGTTGAGGGCCAGCATTTT

v_call: TRBV11-3
j_call: TRBJ2-4
d_call: NA
clone_size: NA
cdr3_aa: CASSLEAHTDIQYF
cdr3_nt: TGTGCCAGCAGCTTAGAGGCCCACACCGATATTCAGTACTTC

v_call: TRBV7-9
j_call: TRBJ2-1
d_call: TRBD2
clone_size: once
cdr3_aa: CASRQAGDPLYNEQFF
cdr3_nt: TGTGCCAGCAGGCAAGCGGGGGACCCTTTATACAATGAGCAGTTCTTC

v_call: TRBV6-2/TRBV6-3
j_call: TRBJ1-3
d_call: TRBD1
clone_size: NA
cdr3_aa: CASSYSYRGGPGNTIYF
cdr3_nt: TGTGCCAGCAGTTACTCGTACAGGGGAGGTCCTGGAAACACCATATATTTT

v_call: TRBV3-1/TRBV3-2
j_call: TRBJ1-6
d_call: TRBD1
clone_size: NA
cdr3_aa: CASSPTGISPLHF
cdr3_nt: TGTGCCAGCAGCCCGACAGGGATTTCACCCCTCCACTTT

v_call: TRBV5-1
j_call: TRBJ2-5
d_call: NA
clone_size: NA
cdr3_aa: CASSLGAGYQETQYF
cdr3_nt: TGCGCCAGCAGCTTGGGGGCGGGCTACCAAGAGACCCAGTACTTC

v_call: TRBV3-1/TRBV3-2
j_call: TRBJ1-4
d_call: TRBD1
clone_size: NA
cdr3_aa: CASSNTGAGNEKLFF
cdr3_nt: TGTGCCAGCAGCAATACAGGGGCCGGTAATGAAAAACTGTTTTTT

v_call: TRBV9
j_call: TRBJ2-7
d_call: NA
clone_size: NA
cdr3_aa: CASSSRDWDEQYF
cdr3_nt: TGTGCCAGCAGCAGCCGGGACTGGGACGAGCAGTACTTC

v_call: TRBV4-1
j_call: TRBJ1-1
d_call: NA
clone_size: NA
cdr3_aa: CASSPAGGTEAFF
cdr3_nt: TGCGCCAGCAGCCCCGCTGGGGGAACTGAAGCTTTCTTT

v_call: TRBV5-4
j_call: TRBJ1-1
d_call: TRBD1
clone_size: NA
cdr3_aa: CASSSQTGRTEAFF
cdr3_nt: TGTGCCAGCAGCTCGCAGACAGGGAGAACTGAAGCTTTCTTT

v_call: TRBV28
j_call: TRBJ2-7
d_call: TRBD2
clone_size: NA
cdr3_aa: CASRLAGVSYEQYF
cdr3_nt: TGTGCCAGTCGACTAGCGGGGGTTTCCTACGAGCAGTACTTC

v_call: TRBV6-6
j_call: TRBJ2-2
d_call: NA
clone_size: few
cdr3_aa: CASSYPNRGELFF
cdr3_nt: TGTGCCAGCAGTTACCCTAACAGAGGGGAGCTGTTTTTT

v_call: TRBV6-5
j_call: TRBJ1-2
d_call: NA
clone_size: NA
cdr3_aa: CASRDSGLYGYTF
cdr3_nt: TGTGCCAGCAGAGATTCGGGCCTCTATGGCTACACCTTC

v_call: TRBV6-5
j_call: TRBJ1-5
d_call: TRBD1
clone_size: once
cdr3_aa: CASSPAGQGVQPQHF
cdr3_nt: TGTGCCAGCAGTCCCGCAGGACAGGGTGTACAGCCCCAGCATTTT

v_call: TRBV5-1
j_call: TRBJ1-2
d_call: TRBD1
clone_size: few
cdr3_aa: CASSGDRGQTGYTF
cdr3_nt: TGCGCCAGCAGCGGTGACAGGGGCCAGACTGGCTACACCTTC

v_call: TRBV5-4
j_call: TRBJ2-5
d_call: NA
clone_size: NA
cdr3_aa: CASSSDLRLQETQYF
cdr3_nt: TGTGCCAGCAGCTCGGATCTCCGTCTCCAAGAGACCCAGTACTTC

v_call: TRBV19
j_call: TRBJ2-7
d_call: NA
clone_size: NA
cdr3_aa: CASSDRGEYEQYF
cdr3_nt: TGTGCCAGCAGCGATAGGGGAGAGTACGAGCAGTACTTC

v_call: TRBV5-4
j_call: TRBJ1-2
d_call: NA
clone_size: NA
cdr3_aa: CASSLADVSGYTF
cdr3_nt: TGTGCCAGCAGCTTGGCTGATGTAAGTGGCTACACCTTC

v_call: TRBV7-2
j_call: TRBJ2-4
d_call: NA
clone_size: once
cdr3_aa: CASSLADYGIQYF
cdr3_nt: TGTGCCAGCAGCTTAGCCGACTACGGCATTCAGTACTTC

v_call: TRBV7-2
j_call: TRBJ2-1
d_call: NA
clone_size: NA
cdr3_aa: CASSLGLNEQFF
cdr3_nt: TGTGCCAGCAGCTTAGGCCTAAATGAGCAGTTCTTC

v_call: TRBV29-1
j_call: TRBJ2-5
d_call: TRBD2
clone_size: NA
cdr3_aa: CSVGEGMETQYF
cdr3_nt: TGCAGCGTGGGGGAGGGGATGGAGACCCAGTACTTC

v_call: TRBV2
j_call: TRBJ1-5
d_call: NA
clone_size: NA
cdr3_aa: CASSERLFGQVGRENQPQHF
cdr3_nt: TGTGCCAGCAGTGAAAGGCTCTTCGGGCAGGTAGGACGAGAAAATCAGCCCCAGCATTTT

v_call: TRBV14
j_call: TRBJ2-2
d_call: NA
clone_size: NA
cdr3_aa: CASSQDLIGRAGTGELFF
cdr3_nt: TGTGCCAGCAGCCAAGATTTAATTGGCAGGGCGGGAACCGGGGAGCTGTTTTTT

v_call: TRBV21-1
j_call: TRBJ1-2
d_call: NA
clone_size: NA
cdr3_aa: CASRVPKEENYGYTF
cdr3_nt: TGTGCCAGCAGGGTGCCCAAGGAGGAAAACTATGGCTACACCTTC

v_call: TRBV19
j_call: TRBJ1-2
d_call: TRBD1
clone_size: NA
cdr3_aa: CASRLLTGSNYGYTF
cdr3_nt: TGTGCCAGCAGGCTTTTGACAGGGTCAAACTATGGCTACACCTTC

v_call: TRBV27
j_call: TRBJ1-2
d_call: NA
clone_size: NA
cdr3_aa: CASSLTGSSYTF
cdr3_nt: TGTGCCAGCAGTCTCACCGGCAGTAGCTACACCTTC

v_call: TRBV6-6
j_call: TRBJ2-7
d_call: TRBD1
clone_size: NA
cdr3_aa: CASSTRDRGGSYEQYF
cdr3_nt: TGTGCCAGCAGTACCCGGGACAGGGGTGGCTCCTACGAGCAGTACTTC

v_call: TRBV9
j_call: TRBJ1-5
d_call: NA
clone_size: NA
cdr3_aa: CASSVGGRVQHF
cdr3_nt: TGTGCCAGCAGCGTAGGGGGCAGGGTCCAGCATTTT

v_call: TRBV24-1
j_call: TRBJ2-1
d_call: NA
clone_size: NA
cdr3_aa: CATSEGGTSYNEQFF
cdr3_nt: TGTGCCACCAGTGAAGGGGGTACCTCCTACAATGAGCAGTTCTTC

v_call: TRBV6-2/TRBV6-3
j_call: TRBJ1-2
d_call: NA
clone_size: NA
cdr3_aa: CASSYLLHGVDGYTF
cdr3_nt: TGTGCCAGCAGTTACCTCCTCCACGGGGTAGATGGCTACACCTTC